This TCR beta chain is drawn from a study of cytomegalovirus exposure and HLA in healthy donors. PCR used 60 Vbeta primers and 13 Jbeta primers. Libraries were prepared by immunoSEQ multiplex PCR; TCRdb keeps only in-frame clonotypes and omits some of them. The table shows roughly 190,000 clones, with about 85% occurring only once. The sample taken for sequencing was PBMCs. The receptor comes from a woman aged 45 to 65 in good health and CMV-seronegative.

The CDR3 DNA reads TGTGCCAGCAGCCAAGATTCGGTCCTTGCCGTCACAGATACGCAGTATTTT. Amino acid sequence: CASSQDSVLAVTDTQYF. This chain uses TRBV14 with TRBJ2-3; the D is unclear. Germline CDR1 and CDR2: SGHDN and FVKESK. V gave up 0 bases and J gave up 2 bases, with 15 bases separating them. The CDR3 length is 17 residues.